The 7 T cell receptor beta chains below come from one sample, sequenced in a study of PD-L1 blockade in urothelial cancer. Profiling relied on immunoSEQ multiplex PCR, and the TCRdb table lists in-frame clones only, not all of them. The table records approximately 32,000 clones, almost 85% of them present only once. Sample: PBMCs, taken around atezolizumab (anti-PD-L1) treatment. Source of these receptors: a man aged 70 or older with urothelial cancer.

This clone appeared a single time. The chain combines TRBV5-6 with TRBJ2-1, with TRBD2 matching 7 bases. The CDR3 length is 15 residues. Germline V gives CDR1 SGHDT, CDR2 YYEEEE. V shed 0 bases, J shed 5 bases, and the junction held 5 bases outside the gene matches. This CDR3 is CASSLAGTNHNEQFF. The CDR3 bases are TGTGCCAGCAGCTTGGCCGGGACTAACCACAATGAGCAGTTCTTC.

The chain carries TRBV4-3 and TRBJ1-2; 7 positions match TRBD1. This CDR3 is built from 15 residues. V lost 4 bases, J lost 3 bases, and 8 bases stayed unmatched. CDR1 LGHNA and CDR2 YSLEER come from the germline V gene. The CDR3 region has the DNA TGCGCCAGCAGCCGACTACGCGGGACAGACTATGGCTACACCTTC. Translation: CASSRLRGTDYGYTF.

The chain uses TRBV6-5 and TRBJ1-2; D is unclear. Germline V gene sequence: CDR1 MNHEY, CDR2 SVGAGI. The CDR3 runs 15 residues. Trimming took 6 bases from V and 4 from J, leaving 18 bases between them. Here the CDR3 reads CASRVGGLVSYGYTF. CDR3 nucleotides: TGTGCCAGCAGGGTGGGAGGTTTGGTGTCCTATGGCTACACCTTC.

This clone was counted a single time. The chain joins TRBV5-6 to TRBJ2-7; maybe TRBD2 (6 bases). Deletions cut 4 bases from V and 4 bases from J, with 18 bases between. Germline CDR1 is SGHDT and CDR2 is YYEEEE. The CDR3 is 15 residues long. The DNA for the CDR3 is TGTGCCAGCAGCAATGGGGTGGCAGGGAGGTACGAGCAGTACTTC. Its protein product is CASSNGVAGRYEQYF.

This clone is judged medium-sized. CDR3 loop: CASSSPGLAGFTDTQYF. The CDR3 DNA sequence: TGTGCCAGCAGCAGCCCGGGACTAGCGGGATTCACAGATACGCAGTATTTT. J is TRBJ2-3 and V is TRBV7-9, with 13 nucleotides matching TRBD2. Germline V lookup: CDR1 SEHNR, CDR2 FQNEAQ (reference sequence). The V segment lost 5 bases and the J segment 2 bases; nucleotides outside the gene matches: 7. This CDR3 comprises 17 residues.

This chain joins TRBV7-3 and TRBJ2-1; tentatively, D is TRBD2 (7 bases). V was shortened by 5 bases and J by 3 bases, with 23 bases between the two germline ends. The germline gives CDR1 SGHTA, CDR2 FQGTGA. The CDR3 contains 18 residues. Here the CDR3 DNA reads TGTGCCAGCAGCCCGGCCCCGGGGGGCCTAGGAAGCTACAATGAGCAGTTCTTC. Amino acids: CASSPAPGGLGSYNEQFF. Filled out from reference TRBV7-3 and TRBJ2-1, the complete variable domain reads GAGVSQTPSNKVTEKGKYVELRCDPISGHTALYWYRQSLGQGPEFLIYFQGTGAADDSGLPNDRFFAVRPEGSVSTLKIQRTERGDSAVYLCASSPAPGGLGSYNEQFFGPGTRLTVL.

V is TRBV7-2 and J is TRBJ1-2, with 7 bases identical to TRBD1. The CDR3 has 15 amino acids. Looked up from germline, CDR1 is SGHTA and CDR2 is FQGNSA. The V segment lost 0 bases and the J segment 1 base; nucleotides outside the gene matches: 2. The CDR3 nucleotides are TGTGCCAGCAGCTTAGCAGGGGACAGTAACTATGGCTACACCTTC. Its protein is CASSLAGDSNYGYTF.